The sequence of this T cell receptor beta chain was determined in a study of blood T cell repertoires in COVID-19. About the research overall: Material from acute and convalescent COVID-19 was sourced from the United States, Italy and Spain. Sources were T cells, B-cell-depleted T cells, or PBMCs; the material itself was cDNA or gDNA.

Original data processing: Using reference gene primer amplification, nucleated cell counts were estimated. The data were produced by immunoSEQ multiplex PCR, yet TCRdb's version contains in-frame clones alone and is incomplete. V and J calls plus clone size are reproduced from that table; the DNA served to infer D and trimming. The table has some 58,000 clones, around nine tenths seen once; the top ten hold approximately 3.8%. This TCR was recovered from a man between 45 and 60 years old with acute or convalescent COVID-19. The sample was peripheral blood.

CDR3 sequence: CAISRGQGNTEAFF. The CDR3 region has the DNA TGTGCCATCAGCCGAGGACAGGGGAACACTGAAGCTTTCTTT. The V and J genes are TRBV10-3 and TRBJ1-1; 8 bases align to TRBD1. The V and J ends lost 6 bases and 1 base, in that order; junction bases with no gene match: 4. Germline V gene lookup returns CDR1 ENHRY and CDR2 SYGVKD. CDR3 size: 14 residues.